This T cell receptor (beta chain) came from a study of blood T cell repertoires in COVID-19 (dated by TCRdb to 2019 to 2021). Study-level background: The collaborator samples originated in the United States, Italy and Spain and spanned the acute and convalescent phases of COVID-19. The prospective study material was composed of cDNA or gDNA derived from T cells, B-cell-depleted T cells, or PBMCs. Deeply sampled blood TCRbeta repertoires from subjects exposed to, actively infected with, or recovered from COVID-19 were included in the dataset. The repertoires were released in a freely available public database intended as a resource for research on the immune response to SARS-CoV-2. The samples were drawn from two sources: the first 160 participants of the ongoing ImmuneRACE study, and 1,000 to 1,500 subjects contributed by 6 global collaborators. Sample metadata almost always included a de-identified subject ID, COVID-19 status, age in years and sex. Where available, HLA class I and class II types were taken from metadata supplied by the sample provider and were not determined by assay-based typing.

TCRbeta CDR3 regions were amplified from genomic DNA by means of the immunoSEQ Assay, a bias-controlled multiplex PCR. On the study's bioinformatics: The number of nucleated cells in each sample was estimated from the amplification of reference gene primers within the assay. Sequence reads were collapsed and filtered to measure the absolute abundance of every unique TCRbeta CDR3 rearrangement. For each sample, productive Simpson clonality was calculated by taking the square root of Simpson's diversity index across productive rearrangements. TCRdb stores this immuneACCESS table with in-frame sequences only. Part of the clones is absent; in the studies checked, under half of the shortfall reflects unresolved V genes, and no reason is known for the rest. D and trimming come from the DNA, and the V and J calls and clone size come from that table. The sample table records approximately 400,000 clones; roughly four fifths of these occur just once. Of the sample, more than 1% falls within the top ten clones.

With respect to this clone: The clone's antigen remains unknown. No much larger clone exists at a distance of one base, and base qualities are not known.

The CDR3 has 15 amino acids, counting the end cysteine and phenylalanine. Only CDR3 DNA remains: 45 bases, in frame from the first base. Trimming costs V 0 bases and J 1 base, and their ends lie 9 bases apart. According to the germline V gene, CDR1 reads MGHRA and CDR2 reads YSYEKL. General findings and caveats noted by the study authors: How much clinical and demographic metadata was included differed by source and by participant, and the metadata was provided uncurated.

Whole blood was collected in K2EDTA tubes by collaborating institutions according to the institutions' own protocols. Collaborator samples were shipped for TCRbeta analysis as frozen whole blood, isolated PBMCs, or DNA extracted from either sample type. The sequenced sample consisted of peripheral blood. The chain links TRBV4-1 with TRBJ1-2; no D gene is confidently identified. The sequence was collected from a human donor with acute or convalescent COVID-19. The donor label of this sample is uncertain. The sequence in DNA is TGCGCCAGCAGCCAAGATGGCCAGTATAACTATGGCTACACCTTC. This translates into CASSQDGQYNYGYTF.